This paragraph covers one T cell receptor beta chain sequence. Original processing methods: Scientists estimated how many nucleated cells there were by amplifying reference gene primers. Profiling relied on immunoSEQ multiplex PCR, and the TCRdb table lists in-frame clones only, not all of them. V and J calls plus clone size are reproduced from that table; the DNA served to infer D and trimming. This table holds around 250,000 clones, roughly 80% found once. In germline, CDR1 is MDHEN, CDR2 SYDVKM. The length of the CDR3 is 14 residues. V was shortened by 3 bases and J by 4 bases, with 12 bases between the two germline ends. These data originate in a study of blood T cell repertoires in COVID-19. Study in general: The United States, Italy and Spain provided the acute and convalescent COVID-19 samples. PBMCs, B-cell-depleted T cells, or T cells provided the cDNA or gDNA that made up the material.

The source of this sequence is a man aged 55 to 70 who had recovered from COVID-19. Sequencing was performed on peripheral blood. The chain carries TRBV28 and TRBJ1-1, with D perhaps matching TRBD1 (5 bases). The CDR3 DNA reads TGTGCCAGCAGTTTGGGCAGGGCAAGCACTGAAGCTTTCTTT. Protein sequence: CASSLGRASTEAFF.